This T cell receptor (beta chain) comes out of a study of cytomegalovirus exposure and HLA in healthy donors. Background on the study: An early data release held around 80 million unique TCRs from HLA-typed donors. Points from the study as a whole: Across donors, presence/absence analyses took sequencing depth to be roughly uniform. As was reported, the classifier diagnosed cytomegalovirus status with high specificity and sensitivity.

This clone has only a few counts. Its antigen is still unknown. The CDR3 covers 16 residues. V trimming: 3 bases; J trimming: 0 bases; junction bases outside the gene matches: 4. The germline V gene has CDR1 MDHEN and CDR2 SYDVKM. Despite likely unrecorded immune exposures, the donors were nominally healthy at the time of sampling. Primers included in the PCR were 60 Vbeta and 13 Jbeta primers. Only in-frame clones appear in the TCRdb table, and some are missing; sequencing was by immunoSEQ multiplex PCR. In the table there are about 96,000 clones, 65% to 85% of which are singletons. The sample was PBMCs. The genes are TRBV28 and TRBJ1-5; TRBD1 matches at 8 bases. The TCR originated in a woman between 65 and 79 years old in good health and CMV-seropositive. The CDR3 loop reads CASSFGTGYSNQPQHF. The CDR3 DNA sequence: TGTGCCAGCAGTTTCGGGACAGGTTATAGCAATCAGCCCCAGCATTTT. The variable domain in full, completed from reference TRBV28 and TRBJ1-5, reads DVKVTQSSRYLVKRTGEKVFLECVQDMDHENMFWYRQDPGLGLRLIYFSYDVKMKEKGDIPEGYSVSREKKERFSLILESASTNQTSMYLCASSFGTGYSNQPQHFGDGTRLSIL.